The 8 T cell receptor beta chains presented below share a single source sample, sequenced in a study of T cells in localized non-small cell lung cancer. Measured with immunoSEQ multiplex PCR; TCRdb has only the in-frame clones, and not every one. This sample has around 28,000 clones, with about 90% found just once. The input for sequencing was peripheral blood, taken before any cancer treatment. The receptors originated from a woman between 18 and 55 years old with stage I lung adenocarcinoma.

This rearrangement joins TRBV5-1 to TRBJ2-1; 13 bases are shared with TRBD2. The CDR3 consists of 17 residues. Germline CDR1 is SGHRS and CDR2 is YFSETQ. J was trimmed by 8 bases and V by 0 bases; bases with no gene match: 8. The DNA for the CDR3 is TGCGCCAGCAGCTTGGCCGGGGGACTAGCGGGATTATATGAGCAGTTCTTC. Its translation: CASSLAGGLAGLYEQFF.

The CDR3 sequence: CASSLQGAWNTEAFF. In nucleotides, the CDR3 is TGTGCCAGCAGTTTACAGGGGGCCTGGAACACTGAAGCTTTCTTT. The chain has TRBV27 and TRBJ1-1; 8 nucleotides align to TRBD1. The CDR3 contains 15 residues. The J segment lost 1 base and the V segment lost 2 bases, leaving 3 bases of the junction unmatched. Per germline, CDR1 MNHEY and CDR2 SMNVEV (reference sequence).

V is TRBV9 and J is TRBJ2-2, with 9 nucleotides matching TRBD1. CDR1 is SGDLS, CDR2 YYNGEE, per germline. The CDR3 runs 17 residues. The V gene end was trimmed by 4 bases and the J gene end by 4 bases; junction bases not matched to a gene: 11. In nucleotides, the CDR3 is TGTGCCAGCAGCCCTCGACAGGGGGGTATTGGCACCGGGGAGCTGTTTTTT. Amino acids: CASSPRQGGIGTGELFF.

The chain links TRBV4-1 to TRBJ1-2, with 10 bases aligning to TRBD1. Germline V gene lookup returns CDR1 MGHRA and CDR2 YSYEKL. Trimming cost V 1 base and J 5 bases; bases outside gene matches: 4. CDR3 length equals 15 residues. The CDR3 reads CASSQAGTGEYGYTF. In nucleotides, the CDR3 is TGCGCCAGCAGCCAAGCTGGGACAGGGGAATATGGCTACACCTTC.

This sequence joins TRBV21-1 and TRBJ2-2; the table calls TRBD2, which could not be checked here. TRBV21-1 is given as a pseudogene. The CDR3 extends over 19 amino acids. In DNA form, the CDR3 reads TGTGCCAGCAGCAAGGGGCCGGGACTAGCGGTACAGAACACCGGGGAGCTGTTTTTT. Amino acids: CASSKGPGLAVQNTGELFF.

The chain couples TRBV6-5 to TRBJ2-7; a possible D gene is TRBD1 (6 bases). The germline V and J ends were trimmed by 2 bases and 5 bases, with 13 bases remaining between them. This CDR3 contains 14 residues. Germline CDR1 and CDR2: MNHEY and SVGAGI. In nucleotides, the CDR3 is TGTGCCAGCAGTTACCGAGACAGGTCTGACGAGCAGTACTTC. It codes for CASSYRDRSDEQYF.

The rearrangement uses TRBV5-1 and TRBJ2-5; 9 bases line up with TRBD2. Germline V CDR1 and CDR2: SGHRS, YFSETQ. V shed 6 bases, J shed 3 bases, and the junction held 6 bases outside the gene matches. CDR3 size: 14 residues. The CDR3 nucleotides read TGCGCCAGCAAACGGGGACTAGCAGAAGAGACCCAGTACTTC. Its translation: CASKRGLAEETQYF.

The chain combines TRBV7-9 with TRBJ1-1; D is uncertain. Germline CDR1 SEHNR, CDR2 FQNEAQ (reference sequence). V was cut by 1 base and J by 10 bases, with 10 bases left in between. This CDR3 is built from 12 residues. In DNA form, the CDR3 reads TGTGCCAGCAGCTTAGTTCGGGAAGGAGCTTTCTTT. Its translation is CASSLVREGAFF.